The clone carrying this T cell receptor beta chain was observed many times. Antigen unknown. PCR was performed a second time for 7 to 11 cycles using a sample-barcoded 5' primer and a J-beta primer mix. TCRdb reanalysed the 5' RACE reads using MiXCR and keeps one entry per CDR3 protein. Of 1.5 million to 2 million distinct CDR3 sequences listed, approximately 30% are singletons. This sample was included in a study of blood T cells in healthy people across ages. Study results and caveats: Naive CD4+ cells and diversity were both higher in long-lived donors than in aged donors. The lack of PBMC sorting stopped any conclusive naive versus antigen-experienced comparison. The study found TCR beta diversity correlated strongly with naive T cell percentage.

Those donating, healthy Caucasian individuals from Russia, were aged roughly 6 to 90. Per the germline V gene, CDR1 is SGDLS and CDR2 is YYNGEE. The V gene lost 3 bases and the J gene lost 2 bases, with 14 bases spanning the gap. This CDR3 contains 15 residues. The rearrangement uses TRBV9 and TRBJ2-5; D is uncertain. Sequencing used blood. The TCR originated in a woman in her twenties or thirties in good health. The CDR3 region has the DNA TGTGCCAGCAGCGCGGACCAGGTGGCACAAGAGACCCAGTACTTC. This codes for CASSADQVAQETQYF.